The present T cell receptor beta chain was sequenced within a study of radiotherapy plus CTLA-4 blockade in lung cancer. Study-level information: Patients showed objective responses in about 20% of cases, and disease control was achieved by about 30%. Study-wide points: Clones of tumor-derived TCRs expanded in blood after radiotherapy plus ipilimumab. In blood, early T cell clone dynamics reportedly predicted response best, together with interferon-beta.

This clone was observed a handful of times. What it recognizes is unknown. CDR3 length equals 16 residues. Trimming cost V 4 bases and J 7 bases, with 20 bases left between them. Per the germline V gene, CDR1 is LGHNA and CDR2 is YSLEER. Produced via immunoSEQ multiplex PCR; TCRdb's table is partial and in-frame only. The sample consists of about 77,000 clones, under 75% of them appearing once. This chain uses TRBV4-3 with TRBJ2-1; tentatively, D is TRBD2 (6 bases). Sequences were derived from peripheral blood, sampled from a patient treated with radiotherapy plus ipilimumab. The TCR sequence derives from a human donor with non-small cell lung cancer whose response to radiotherapy plus ipilimumab could not be evaluated. CDR3 sequence reads: CASSPTFGTLRNEQFF. The CDR3 nucleotides are TGCGCCAGCAGCCCCACGTTCGGGACTCTTCGGAATGAGCAGTTCTTC.